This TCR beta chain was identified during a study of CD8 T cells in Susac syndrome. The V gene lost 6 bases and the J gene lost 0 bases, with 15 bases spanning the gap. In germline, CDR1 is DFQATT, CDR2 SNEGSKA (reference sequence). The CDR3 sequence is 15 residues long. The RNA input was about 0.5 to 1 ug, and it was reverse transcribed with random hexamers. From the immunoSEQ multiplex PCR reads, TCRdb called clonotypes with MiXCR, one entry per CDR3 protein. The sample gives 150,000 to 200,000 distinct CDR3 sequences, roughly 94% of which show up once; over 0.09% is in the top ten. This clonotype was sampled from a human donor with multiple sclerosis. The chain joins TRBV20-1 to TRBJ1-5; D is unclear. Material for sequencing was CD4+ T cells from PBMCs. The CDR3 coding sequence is TGCAGTGCGGCACACGGAGTCTATAGCAATCAGCCCCAGCATTTT. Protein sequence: CSAAHGVYSNQPQHF.